The rows below give T cell receptor beta chains drawn from one sample of a study of blood T cell repertoires in COVID-19. The assay was immunoSEQ multiplex PCR, and TCRdb's table has in-frame clones only and misses some. The sample records 240,000 or so clones, approximately 86% being singletons. Input material: peripheral blood. The source is a woman in her twenties or thirties who had recovered from COVID-19. Both conserved end residues are part of each CDR3. A D gene is named only where the DNA matches it firmly. The size entry is marked missing in some rows and otherwise reads once, few, many or a size class.

d_call,v_call,clone_size,j_call,cdr3_nt,cdr3_aa
TRBD1,TRBV4-2,once,TRBJ1-5,TGTGCCAGCAGCCAAGACTGGGACAGGGGGTATAGCAATCAGCCCCAGCATTTT,CASSQDWDRGYSNQPQHF
NA,TRBV6-5,NA,TRBJ2-2,TGTGCCAGCAGTTACTCGACAAGCACCGGGGAGCTGTTTTTT,CASSYSTSTGELFF
NA,TRBV21-1,NA,TRBJ2-7,TGTGCCAGCACCCGCTTTTGCTCCGGGGAGAGCTCCTACGAGCAGTACTTC,CASTRFCSGESSYEQYF
TRBD2,TRBV27,NA,TRBJ2-3,TGTGCCAGCAGTTTTCTGATAGCGGGGGGGCCGCCATTGGATACGCAGTATTTT,CASSFLIAGGPPLDTQYF
TRBD1,TRBV14,NA,TRBJ1-2,TGTGCCAGCAGCTTTCGGACAGGGGAGGGAGATAACTATGGCTACACCTTC,CASSFRTGEGDNYGYTF
NA,TRBV12-3/TRBV12-4,NA,TRBJ2-7,TGTGCCAGCAGACCGCAGGGATCGCAACAGTACTTC,CASRPQGSQQYF
NA,TRBV5-1,NA,TRBJ1-4,TGCGCCAGCAGCGACTCGGGTGTAGCAACTAATGAAAAACTGTTTTTT,CASSDSGVATNEKLFF
NA,TRBV5-6,NA,TRBJ1-1,TGTGCCAGCAGCTTGGTACAGGCACTTGAAGCTTTCTTT,CASSLVQALEAFF
NA,TRBV5-6,NA,TRBJ2-5,TGTGCCAGCAGCGGTCCGGGAACCCAGAAAGAGACCCAGTACTTC,CASSGPGTQKETQYF
TRBD1,TRBV7-9,NA,TRBJ1-4,TGTGCCAGCAGCCCCCCGGGACAGGCTAATGAAAAACTGTTTTTT,CASSPPGQANEKLFF
NA,TRBV3-1/TRBV3-2,NA,TRBJ1-3,TGTGCCAGCAGCCAGGGCCTTGGAAACACCATATATTTT,CASSQGLGNTIYF
TRBD1,TRBV19,few,TRBJ2-7,TGTGCCAGTAGTTCGACAGGGTTCGGCTCCTACGAGCAGTACTTC,CASSSTGFGSYEQYF
TRBD1,TRBV7-6,NA,TRBJ1-3,TGTGCCAGCAGCTTAGTACAGGGGGCATCTGGAAACACCATATATTTT,CASSLVQGASGNTIYF
TRBD2,TRBV3-1/TRBV3-2,NA,TRBJ2-7,TGTGCCAGCACGCCGGGCTTCTACCGGGGGGGCTACGAGCAGTACTTC,CASTPGFYRGGYEQYF
NA,TRBV10-1,NA,TRBJ2-1,TGCGCCAGATGGACAGCATACAATGAGCAGTTCTTC,CARWTAYNEQFF
NA,TRBV9,NA,TRBJ1-4,TGTGCCAGCAGCGTAGATCGGGATTCGCCTAGGGAAAAACTGTTTTTT,CASSVDRDSPREKLFF
TRBD1,TRBV12-3/TRBV12-4,NA,TRBJ1-5,TGTGCCAGCGGACAGGGGCTTCAGCCCCAGCATTTT,CASGQGLQPQHF
TRBD2,TRBV6-1,NA,TRBJ2-1,TGTGCCAGCAGTGATCCGGCTAGCGGGGGCCTGTACAATGAGCAGTTCTTC,CASSDPASGGLYNEQFF
TRBD1,TRBV2,NA,TRBJ2-1,TGTGCCAGCACCTCGGGACAGGTTAGCTCCTACAATGAGCAGTTCTTC,CASTSGQVSSYNEQFF
TRBD1,TRBV7-8,NA,TRBJ1-1,TGTGCCAGCAGTCTTGACAGGGACACTGAAGCTTTCTTT,CASSLDRDTEAFF
TRBD1,TRBV5-4,NA,TRBJ2-7,TGTGCCAGCAGCCCGGGACAGGGAACTATCTACGAGCAGTACTTC,CASSPGQGTIYEQYF
TRBD1,TRBV5-5,NA,TRBJ1-2,TGTGCCAGCAGCCCCGGGACAGGGGGTAGTGGCTACACCTTC,CASSPGTGGSGYTF
NA,TRBV11-1,NA,TRBJ1-3,TGTGCCAGCAGCTTACAGATGTCAGGAAACACCATATATTTT,CASSLQMSGNTIYF
TRBD2,TRBV18,NA,TRBJ2-7,TGTGCCAGCTCACCAGCGGGGGGGCAATTCGGGTACGAGCAGTACTTC,CASSPAGGQFGYEQYF
TRBD1,TRBV6-1,NA,TRBJ1-5,TGTGCCAGCAGTGGGGGGACAGGGGTGAACAATCAGCCCCAGCATTTT,CASSGGTGVNNQPQHF
NA,TRBV5-1,NA,TRBJ1-2,TGCGCCAGCAGCTTTCCGGGTTCTAACTATGGCTACACCTTC,CASSFPGSNYGYTF
TRBD1,TRBV7-7,NA,TRBJ2-3,TGTGCCAGCAGATTCAGGGGGCGCAAATCCACAGATACGCAGTATTTT,CASRFRGRKSTDTQYF
NA,TRBV10-3,NA,TRBJ1-3,TGTGCCATCAGTGAGTCGGGGCGCTCTGGAAACACCATATATTTT,CAISESGRSGNTIYF
NA,TRBV30,NA,TRBJ2-5,TGTGCCTGGACGACAAGCCAAGAGACCCAGTACTTC,CAWTTSQETQYF
NA,TRBV5-6,NA,TRBJ1-1,TGTGCCAGCAGTTTTACGTCGGGGGGCGCGAACACTGAAGCTTTCTTT,CASSFTSGGANTEAFF
NA,TRBV15,NA,TRBJ1-4,TGTGCCACCAGAAGCTTCGACAGCTCTAATGAAAAACTGTTTTTT,CATRSFDSSNEKLFF
NA,TRBV27,NA,TRBJ2-5,TGTGCCAGCAGTTTTCAGGGGATGGGAGAGACCCAGTACTTC,CASSFQGMGETQYF
TRBD1,TRBV6-2/TRBV6-3,NA,TRBJ1-2,TGTGCCAGCATCCCGACGGGACAGACAATCTATGGCTACACCTTC,CASIPTGQTIYGYTF
NA,TRBV19,NA,TRBJ2-2,TGTGCCAGTAGTATGTATCCGGGAACGAACACCGGGGAGCTGTTTTTT,CASSMYPGTNTGELFF
TRBD1,TRBV7-3,NA,TRBJ1-1,TGTGCCAGCAGCTTAGGGCCCGGGACAGCTAACACTGAAGCTTTCTTT,CASSLGPGTANTEAFF
TRBD2,TRBV10-3,NA,TRBJ2-4,TGTGCCATCAGTGAGGGACTAGCGTTAGCCAAAAACATTCAGTACTTC,CAISEGLALAKNIQYF
TRBD1,TRBV13,NA,TRBJ2-1,TGTGCCAGCAGCCCAGACAGGGGGCAGCAGTTCTTC,CASSPDRGQQFF
NA,TRBV6-5,NA,TRBJ1-1,TGTGCCAGCAGTTATGGGGAGGGCTCTGAAGCTTTCTTT,CASSYGEGSEAFF
TRBD1,TRBV18,NA,TRBJ1-1,TGTGCCAGCTCATCCCGGACAGGGCGCACTGAAGCTTTCTTT,CASSSRTGRTEAFF
NA,TRBV11-2,NA,TRBJ2-3,TGTGCCAGCAGCTTAGACCACACAGATACGCAGTATTTT,CASSLDHTDTQYF
TRBD2,TRBV5-1,NA,TRBJ2-5,TGCGCCAGCAGTCTGACTAGCGGGGGGGGTCAAGAGACCCAGTACTTC,CASSLTSGGGQETQYF
TRBD1,TRBV14,NA,TRBJ2-2,TGTGCCAGCAGCCAAGAGTCGACAGGGGTGAACACCGGGGAGCTGTTTTTT,CASSQESTGVNTGELFF
TRBD1,TRBV5-4,few,TRBJ2-3,TGTGCCAGCAGCTTGCGACAGGGGAGCCTCAGCACAGATACGCAGTATTTT,CASSLRQGSLSTDTQYF
NA,TRBV10-3,NA,TRBJ2-3,TGTGCCATCAGTGCTGGTAGGGGAAGCACAGATACGCAGTATTTT,CAISAGRGSTDTQYF
TRBD1,TRBV27,NA,TRBJ1-4,TGTGCCAGCAGTGACGACAGGGCCGGAAAACTGTTTTTT,CASSDDRAGKLFF
NA,TRBV7-2,NA,TRBJ1-2,TGTGCCAGCAGCTTCCTTTCGGAGGACTATGGCTACACCTTC,CASSFLSEDYGYTF
NA,TRBV5-8,once,TRBJ1-5,TGTGCCAGCAGCTCCTTCAAGGGGCAGCCCCAGCATTTT,CASSSFKGQPQHF
TRBD1,TRBV24-1,NA,TRBJ2-5,TGTGCCACCAGTTCAAATGGACAGGGGCAGGAGACCCAGTACTTC,CATSSNGQGQETQYF
TRBD1,TRBV9,NA,TRBJ1-1,TGTGCCAGCAGCGTTCATGGGCAGGGGGGCACTGAAGCTTTCTTT,CASSVHGQGGTEAFF
NA,TRBV9,NA,TRBJ1-2,TGTGCCAGCAGCGACTACTCGGAGGAGGGCTACACCTTC,CASSDYSEEGYTF
NA,TRBV5-1,NA,TRBJ1-1,TGCGCCAGCAGCAGCGCCGCGCTGGCGAACACTGAAGCTTTCTTT,CASSSAALANTEAFF